These 6 T cell receptor beta chains originate from one sample sequenced in a study of blood T cell repertoires in COVID-19. Produced via immunoSEQ multiplex PCR; TCRdb's table is partial and in-frame only. The sample lists approximately 300,000 clones, 75% to 95% seen once, with approximately 6.8% in the top ten. Sequenced sample: peripheral blood. The receptors originated from a woman in her 30s with COVID-19, enrolled during active disease.

V and J are TRBV9 and TRBJ1-3; D gene uncertain. The CDR3 length is 14 residues. The V and J ends lost 2 bases and 2 bases respectively, with 8 bases between them. Germline V gene lookup returns CDR1 SGDLS and CDR2 YYNGEE. Written as DNA, the CDR3 is TGTGCCAGCAGCGTTGGCCAGACTGGAAACACCATATATTTT. This codes for CASSVGQTGNTIYF.

This chain links TRBV7-9 with TRBJ2-3, with D maybe TRBD2 (5 bases). The CDR3 covers 14 residues. Germline CDR1 reads SEHNR; CDR2 reads FQNEAQ (reference sequence). Trimming cost V 3 bases and J 2 bases, with 9 bases left between them. CDR3 nucleotide sequence: TGTGCCAGCAGCTTTGGAGGAGACACAGATACGCAGTATTTT. As protein: CASSFGGDTDTQYF.

This chain connects TRBV9 to TRBJ2-7; D is possibly TRBD1 (6 bases). Looked up from germline, CDR1 is SGDLS and CDR2 is YYNGEE. The V end lost 2 bases, the J end lost 3 bases, and 12 bases lay between the germline ends. The CDR3 has 14 amino acids. Here the CDR3 DNA reads TGTGCCAGCAGCGTCGCCGCCAGGGGCTACGAGCAGTACTTC. Its protein product is CASSVAARGYEQYF.

The rearrangement links TRBV3-1 (or the pseudogene TRBV3-2) to TRBJ1-2, with 10 bases fitting TRBD1. V lost 3 bases and J lost 6; bases outside the gene matches: 4. Germline V CDR1 and CDR2: LGHDT, YNNKEL (reference sequence). The CDR3 is 14 residues long. The chain's CDR3 is CASSQGQGSHGYTF. The CDR3 nucleotides are TGTGCCAGCAGCCAGGGACAGGGGAGCCATGGCTACACCTTC.

The V call is TRBV7-2, the J call TRBJ2-3, with TRBD1 identical over 12 bases. The CDR3 loop spans 16 amino acids. Germline V gene data show CDR1 as SGHTA and CDR2 as FQGNSA. V trimming: 1 base; J trimming: 6 bases; junction bases outside the gene matches: 5. CDR3 protein: CASSLGGTGGADTQYF. Written as DNA, the CDR3 is TGTGCCAGCAGCTTAGGGGGGACAGGGGGCGCGGATACGCAGTATTTT.

The chain has TRBV7-9 and TRBJ2-3, with a possible D match to TRBD2 (5 bases). This CDR3 has 12 residues. Looked up from germline, CDR1 is SEHNR and CDR2 is FQNEAQ (reference sequence). V was pared by 5 bases and J by 3 bases, with 6 bases between. CDR3 DNA: TGTGCCAGCAGCCGCGGGACAGATACGCAGTATTTT. Its translation: CASSRGTDTQYF.